This TCR beta chain emerged from a study of pediatric ulcerative colitis. Findings and limits, study-wide: In rectum, acute severe colitis had expanded clones and less diversity. A couple of rectal clonotypes were found only in ulcerative colitis patients, all of them. Some T cells in rectal biopsies may come from blood, especially with overt colitis.

The rectum was sampled with one to two pinch biopsies at colonoscopy. By sample share, this clone is medium-sized (0.01 to 0.1%). Its target is not known. Trimming took 5 bases from V and 8 from J, leaving 9 bases between them. The CDR3 totals 11 residues. The germline V gene encodes CDR1 MGHDK and CDR2 SYGVNS. Up to 500,000 reads were sequenced per sample. Produced via immunoSEQ multiplex PCR; TCRdb's table is partial and in-frame only. The sample consists of around 13,000 clones, roughly three quarters of them appearing once. This clonotype was obtained from a boy younger than 18 who was a control in a study of pediatric ulcerative colitis. The chain links TRBV25-1 to TRBJ1-2; D is undetermined. Sequencing was carried out using gut tissue. The CDR3 is CASSSVKGYTF. The CDR3, as DNA: TGTGCCAGCAGTAGCGTAAAAGGCTACACCTTC.